Listed below are T cell receptor beta chains from one sample, sequenced in a study of a mutant IDH1 vaccine in newly diagnosed glioma. The method was immunoSEQ multiplex PCR; TCRdb's version includes in-frame clones alone and lacks a portion of them. The sample lists 30,000 to 40,000 clones, roughly 92% occurring once. The source was PBMCs, collected from a glioma patient treated with radiotherapy, temozolomide or both. Receptor source: a man younger than 35 with glioma. Both conserved end residues are part of each CDR3. Each record gives: J gene, D gene, clone size, V gene, CDR3 protein, CDR3 DNA. D genes are given only for firm matches. Clone size, where shown, is once, few, many, or a class for clones that have expanded.

j_gene: TRBJ2-7; d_gene: TRBD1; abundance: -; v_gene: TRBV29-1; CDR3aa: CSVRQGAEYEQYF; CDR3nt: TGCAGCGTCCGACAGGGGGCTGAATACGAGCAGTACTTC
j_gene: TRBJ1-3; d_gene: -; abundance: -; v_gene: TRBV9; CDR3aa: CASNGGSGNTIYF; CDR3nt: TGTGCCAGCAATGGGGGAAGTGGAAACACCATATATTTT
j_gene: TRBJ1-2; d_gene: -; abundance: -; v_gene: TRBV7-9; CDR3aa: CASSLDFAGRGYTF; CDR3nt: TGTGCCAGCAGCTTAGATTTCGCGGGGCGGGGCTACACCTTC
j_gene: TRBJ1-1; d_gene: TRBD1; abundance: -; v_gene: TRBV27; CDR3aa: CASSFRQGPRSTEAFF; CDR3nt: TGTGCCAGCAGTTTCCGACAGGGACCCCGGAGCACTGAAGCTTTCTTT
j_gene: TRBJ1-5; d_gene: -; abundance: once; v_gene: TRBV7-2; CDR3aa: CASSLDRSGQPQHF; CDR3nt: TGTGCCAGCAGCTTAGACCGTTCGGGTCAGCCCCAGCATTTT
j_gene: TRBJ2-7; d_gene: TRBD1; abundance: -; v_gene: TRBV19; CDR3aa: CASSIENRGNSYEQYF; CDR3nt: TGTGCCAGTAGTATAGAGAACAGGGGCAACTCCTACGAGCAGTACTTC
j_gene: TRBJ2-1; d_gene: -; abundance: -; v_gene: TRBV6-5; CDR3aa: CASSYSYPGDNEQFF; CDR3nt: TGTGCCAGCAGTTACTCGTACCCGGGCGACAATGAGCAGTTCTTC
j_gene: TRBJ1-1; d_gene: TRBD1; abundance: -; v_gene: TRBV2; CDR3aa: CASRGQGAANTEAFF; CDR3nt: TGTGCCAGCCGCGGACAGGGGGCAGCTAACACTGAAGCTTTCTTT
j_gene: TRBJ1-2; d_gene: -; abundance: -; v_gene: TRBV29-1; CDR3aa: CSVETPMGDNRKNYGYTF; CDR3nt: TGCAGCGTTGAAACCCCAATGGGTGATAACAGGAAAAACTATGGCTACACCTTC
j_gene: TRBJ1-2; d_gene: TRBD1; abundance: few; v_gene: TRBV7-2; CDR3aa: CASSADRGPYGYTF; CDR3nt: TGTGCCAGCAGCGCGGACAGGGGGCCCTATGGCTACACCTTC
j_gene: TRBJ1-2; d_gene: -; abundance: -; v_gene: TRBV29-1; CDR3aa: CSVDPLSGRGYGYTF; CDR3nt: TGCAGCGTAGACCCCTTGTCGGGAAGGGGCTATGGCTACACCTTC
j_gene: TRBJ2-3; d_gene: -; abundance: -; v_gene: TRBV6-6; CDR3aa: CASSYSNRRGGDTQYF; CDR3nt: TGTGCCAGCAGTTACTCGAATAGAAGGGGTGGAGATACGCAGTATTTT
j_gene: TRBJ1-1; d_gene: TRBD1; abundance: -; v_gene: TRBV13; CDR3aa: CASSPGQGRGGTEAFF; CDR3nt: TGTGCCAGCAGCCCCGGACAGGGCAGGGGGGGCACTGAAGCTTTCTTT
j_gene: TRBJ1-4; d_gene: -; abundance: once; v_gene: TRBV4-3; CDR3aa: CASSQASGNGATNEKLFF; CDR3nt: TGCGCCAGCAGCCAAGCGTCCGGGAATGGTGCAACTAATGAAAAACTGTTTTTT
j_gene: TRBJ2-7; d_gene: -; abundance: -; v_gene: TRBV30; CDR3aa: CAWSVIRSGSTEQYF; CDR3nt: TGTGCCTGGAGTGTAATTCGGTCCGGGAGTACCGAGCAGTACTTC
j_gene: TRBJ2-1; d_gene: -; abundance: once; v_gene: TRBV14; CDR3aa: CASSQGREQFF; CDR3nt: TGTGCCAGCAGCCAGGGTCGTGAGCAGTTCTTC
j_gene: TRBJ1-1; d_gene: TRBD1; abundance: -; v_gene: TRBV7-8; CDR3aa: CASSARQGRNTEAFF; CDR3nt: TGTGCCAGCAGCGCACGACAGGGACGAAACACTGAAGCTTTCTTT
j_gene: TRBJ2-1; d_gene: -; abundance: -; v_gene: TRBV7-2; CDR3aa: CASSLQGGWSYNEQFF; CDR3nt: TGTGCCAGCAGCTTACAGGGGGGTTGGTCCTACAATGAGCAGTTCTTC
j_gene: TRBJ2-7; d_gene: -; abundance: -; v_gene: TRBV2; CDR3aa: CASSDTGPTYEQYF; CDR3nt: TGTGCCAGCAGTGACACAGGCCCTACCTACGAGCAGTACTTC
j_gene: TRBJ2-5; d_gene: -; abundance: -; v_gene: TRBV7-2; CDR3aa: CASSLPRGETQYF; CDR3nt: TGTGCCAGCAGCTTACCCAGGGGTGAGACCCAGTACTTC
j_gene: TRBJ1-2; d_gene: -; abundance: -; v_gene: TRBV5-5; CDR3aa: CASSLAQLPPLERYTF; CDR3nt: TGTGCCAGCAGCTTAGCCCAGCTCCCTCCACTGGAAAGGTACACCTTC
j_gene: TRBJ2-7; d_gene: -; abundance: -; v_gene: TRBV7-9; CDR3aa: CASSLDPDYEQYF; CDR3nt: TGTGCCAGCAGCTTAGATCCCGACTACGAGCAGTACTTC
j_gene: TRBJ2-7; d_gene: -; abundance: few; v_gene: TRBV6-5; CDR3aa: CASSLLGYEQYF; CDR3nt: TGTGCCAGCAGCCTGCTCGGGTACGAGCAGTACTTC
j_gene: TRBJ2-2; d_gene: -; abundance: -; v_gene: TRBV7-9; CDR3aa: CASSFAPGNTGELFF; CDR3nt: TGTGCCAGCAGTTTTGCGCCGGGGAACACCGGGGAGCTGTTTTTT
j_gene: TRBJ1-1; d_gene: -; abundance: -; v_gene: TRBV7-9; CDR3aa: CASSLEPVGTEAFF; CDR3nt: TGTGCCAGCAGCTTAGAACCCGTGGGAACTGAAGCTTTCTTT
j_gene: TRBJ1-2; d_gene: -; abundance: once; v_gene: TRBV7-9; CDR3aa: CASSPDRQYGYTF; CDR3nt: TGTGCCAGCAGCCCGGACCGCCAGTATGGCTACACCTTC
j_gene: TRBJ1-4; d_gene: -; abundance: few; v_gene: TRBV28; CDR3aa: CASSFKPGATNEKLFF; CDR3nt: TGTGCCAGCAGTTTCAAACCGGGCGCAACTAATGAAAAACTGTTTTTT
j_gene: TRBJ2-7; d_gene: -; abundance: -; v_gene: TRBV5-1; CDR3aa: CASSWGGPEQYF; CDR3nt: TGCGCCAGCAGCTGGGGCGGGCCCGAGCAGTACTTC
j_gene: TRBJ2-3; d_gene: -; abundance: -; v_gene: TRBV19; CDR3aa: CASSISSGRLAGDTQYF; CDR3nt: TGTGCCAGTAGTATATCGTCAGGGCGGCTTGCCGGAGATACGCAGTATTTT
j_gene: TRBJ1-2; d_gene: -; abundance: -; v_gene: TRBV21-1; CDR3aa: CASSKEHGYTF; CDR3nt: TGTGCCAGCAGCAAAGAACATGGCTACACCTTC
j_gene: TRBJ1-2; d_gene: TRBD1; abundance: -; v_gene: TRBV2; CDR3aa: CASSDRGQIVGYTF; CDR3nt: TGTGCCAGCAGTGACAGGGGACAGATCGTTGGCTACACCTTC
j_gene: TRBJ2-7; d_gene: TRBD2; abundance: -; v_gene: TRBV7-9; CDR3aa: CASSSEREPDYEQYF; CDR3nt: TGTGCCAGCAGCTCCGAGCGGGAGCCCGACTACGAGCAGTACTTC
j_gene: TRBJ1-1; d_gene: -; abundance: -; v_gene: TRBV18; CDR3aa: CASSQLGGPEAFF; CDR3nt: TGTGCCAGCTCCCAACTGGGGGGGCCTGAAGCTTTCTTT
j_gene: TRBJ1-1; d_gene: -; abundance: few; v_gene: TRBV5-6; CDR3aa: CASSLWGQGTEAFF; CDR3nt: TGTGCCAGCAGCTTATGGGGGCAGGGCACTGAAGCTTTCTTT
j_gene: TRBJ2-7; d_gene: TRBD2; abundance: -; v_gene: TRBV25-1; CDR3aa: CASSATSGRGSYEQYF; CDR3nt: TGTGCCAGCAGTGCAACTAGCGGGAGAGGGTCTTACGAGCAGTACTTC
j_gene: TRBJ1-4; d_gene: -; abundance: -; v_gene: TRBV4-1; CDR3aa: CASSQEIEKLFF; CDR3nt: TGCGCCAGCAGCCAAGAAATTGAAAAACTGTTTTTT
j_gene: TRBJ2-1; d_gene: TRBD2; abundance: -; v_gene: TRBV19; CDR3aa: CASSGWGTSVDEQFF; CDR3nt: TGTGCCAGTAGTGGGTGGGGGACTAGCGTCGATGAGCAGTTCTTC
j_gene: TRBJ1-6; d_gene: TRBD1; abundance: -; v_gene: TRBV6-5; CDR3aa: CASRKGQGNNSPLHF; CDR3nt: TGTGCCAGCAGGAAGGGACAGGGAAATAATTCACCCCTCCACTTT
j_gene: TRBJ1-2; d_gene: -; abundance: -; v_gene: TRBV7-9; CDR3aa: CASSLGRGENGYTF; CDR3nt: TGTGCCAGCAGCTTAGGTCGGGGGGAGAATGGCTACACCTTC
j_gene: TRBJ2-5; d_gene: -; abundance: few; v_gene: TRBV10-3; CDR3aa: CAISEERETQYF; CDR3nt: TGTGCCATCAGTGAAGAAAGGGAGACCCAGTACTTC
j_gene: TRBJ1-5; d_gene: -; abundance: -; v_gene: TRBV28; CDR3aa: CASSFLDPSQPQHF; CDR3nt: TGTGCCAGCAGTTTCTTGGACCCGAGTCAGCCCCAGCATTTT
j_gene: TRBJ1-1; d_gene: TRBD1; abundance: -; v_gene: TRBV9; CDR3aa: CASSSGGRNTEAFF; CDR3nt: TGTGCCAGCAGTTCAGGGGGCAGGAACACTGAAGCTTTCTTT
j_gene: TRBJ1-3; d_gene: -; abundance: -; v_gene: TRBV9; CDR3aa: CASSVGEATGINTIYF; CDR3nt: TGTGCCAGCAGCGTAGGCGAGGCCACAGGAATCAACACCATATATTTT
j_gene: TRBJ2-2; d_gene: -; abundance: -; v_gene: TRBV27; CDR3aa: CASSLSITTGELFF; CDR3nt: TGTGCCAGCAGTTTATCGATAACCACCGGGGAGCTGTTTTTT
j_gene: TRBJ1-2; d_gene: -; abundance: -; v_gene: TRBV28; CDR3aa: CASSLLDNYGYTF; CDR3nt: TGTGCCAGCAGTTTATTAGATAACTATGGCTACACCTTC
j_gene: TRBJ2-5; d_gene: -; abundance: -; v_gene: TRBV2; CDR3aa: CASSESGRRETQYF; CDR3nt: TGTGCCAGCAGTGAAAGTGGGCGGAGAGAGACCCAGTACTTC
j_gene: TRBJ1-1; d_gene: TRBD1; abundance: once; v_gene: TRBV2; CDR3aa: CASSPRTGGPTEAFF; CDR3nt: TGTGCCAGCAGCCCGAGGACAGGGGGCCCCACTGAAGCTTTCTTT
j_gene: TRBJ2-1; d_gene: -; abundance: -; v_gene: TRBV25-1; CDR3aa: CASKGGYNEQFF; CDR3nt: TGTGCCAGCAAGGGCGGCTACAATGAGCAGTTCTTC
j_gene: TRBJ2-2; d_gene: TRBD2; abundance: medium-sized; v_gene: TRBV10-3; CDR3aa: CAIRPSGGNTGELFF; CDR3nt: TGTGCCATCAGACCAAGCGGGGGGAACACCGGGGAGCTGTTTTTT
j_gene: TRBJ2-5; d_gene: -; abundance: -; v_gene: TRBV7-2; CDR3aa: CASSQAGRKETQYF; CDR3nt: TGTGCCAGCAGCCAGGCGGGCAGAAAAGAGACCCAGTACTTC
j_gene: TRBJ1-5; d_gene: TRBD1; abundance: -; v_gene: TRBV2; CDR3aa: CASRSGTGGTQPQHF; CDR3nt: TGTGCCAGCAGGTCCGGGACAGGGGGCACTCAGCCCCAGCATTTT
j_gene: TRBJ2-7; d_gene: TRBD2; abundance: -; v_gene: TRBV6-6; CDR3aa: CASSPTSGSSYEQYF; CDR3nt: TGTGCCAGCAGCCCGACTAGCGGTAGCTCCTACGAGCAGTACTTC
j_gene: TRBJ1-5; d_gene: TRBD1; abundance: -; v_gene: TRBV5-5; CDR3aa: CASSLGPEGQVSNQPQHF; CDR3nt: TGTGCCAGCAGCTTGGGGCCTGAGGGACAGGTTAGCAATCAGCCCCAGCATTTT
j_gene: TRBJ2-7; d_gene: -; abundance: -; v_gene: TRBV9; CDR3aa: CASSTGTVSSYEQYF; CDR3nt: TGTGCCAGCAGCACCGGGACCGTTAGCTCCTACGAGCAGTACTTC